The clone carrying this T cell receptor (beta chain) showed up just a few times. The antigen remains undetermined. The sample is drawn from a study of CD4+ T cells in melanoma. The CDR3 has 16 amino acids. V gave up 7 bases and J gave up 4 bases; unmatched junction bases: 15. Germline V lookup: CDR1 SQVTM, CDR2 ANQGSEA. Assay used: immunoSEQ multiplex PCR; TCRdb lists only in-frame clones, some missing. There are around 12,000 clones in the sample; approximately 74% occur only once, and roughly 8.6% lies in the top ten. Study results and caveats: A reported correlation linked neoantigen-specific CD4+ T cells to CD8+, macrophage and B cell function. Diverse differentiation states were reported for melanoma neoantigen-specific CD4+ T cells.

Sequenced: cells from a culture (not recorded whether cultured in vitro). This clonotype was obtained from a human donor with melanoma. This chain connects TRBV29-1 to TRBJ1-1, with 10 bases that match TRBD1. The CDR3 sequence: CSAYSGGTGVPTEAFF. In nucleotides, the CDR3 is TGCAGCGCCTACTCCGGTGGGACAGGGGTCCCCACTGAAGCTTTCTTT.